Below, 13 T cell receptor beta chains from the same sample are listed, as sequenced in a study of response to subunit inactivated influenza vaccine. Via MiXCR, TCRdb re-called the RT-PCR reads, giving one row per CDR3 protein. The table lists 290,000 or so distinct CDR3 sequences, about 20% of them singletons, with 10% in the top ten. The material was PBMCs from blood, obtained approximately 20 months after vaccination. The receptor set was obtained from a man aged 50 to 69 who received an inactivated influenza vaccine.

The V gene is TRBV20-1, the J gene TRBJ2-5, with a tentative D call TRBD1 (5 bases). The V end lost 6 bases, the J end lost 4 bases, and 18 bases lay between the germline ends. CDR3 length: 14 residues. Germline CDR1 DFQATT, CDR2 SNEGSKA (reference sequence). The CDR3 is CSARRQGPRETQYF. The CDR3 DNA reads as TGCAGTGCCAGGCGGCAGGGCCCGAGAGAGACCCAGTACTTC.

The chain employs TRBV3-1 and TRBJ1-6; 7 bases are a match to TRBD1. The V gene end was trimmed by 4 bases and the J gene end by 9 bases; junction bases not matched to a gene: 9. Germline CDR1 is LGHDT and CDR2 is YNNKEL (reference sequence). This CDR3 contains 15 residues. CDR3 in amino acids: CASSPVVRGPSPLHF. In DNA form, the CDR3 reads TGTGCCAGCAGCCCAGTAGTAAGGGGGCCTTCACCCCTCCACTTT.

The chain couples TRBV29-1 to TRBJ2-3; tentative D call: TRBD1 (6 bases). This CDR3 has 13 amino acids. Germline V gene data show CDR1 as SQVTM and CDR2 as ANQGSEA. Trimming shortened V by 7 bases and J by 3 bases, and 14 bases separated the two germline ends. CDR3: CSAVAGATDTQYF. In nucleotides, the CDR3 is TGCAGCGCCGTAGCAGGGGCTACAGATACGCAGTATTTT.

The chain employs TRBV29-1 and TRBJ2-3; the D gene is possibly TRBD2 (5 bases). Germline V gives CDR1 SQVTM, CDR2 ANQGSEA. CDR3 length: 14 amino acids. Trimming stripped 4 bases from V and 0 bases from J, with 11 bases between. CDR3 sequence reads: CSVALPGSTDTQYF. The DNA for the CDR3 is TGCAGCGTTGCCCTCCCGGGGAGCACAGATACGCAGTATTTT.

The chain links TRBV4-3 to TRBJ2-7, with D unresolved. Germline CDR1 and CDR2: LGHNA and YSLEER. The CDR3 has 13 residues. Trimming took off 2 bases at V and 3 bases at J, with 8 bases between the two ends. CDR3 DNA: TGCGCCAGCAGCCAACGATTAGGCTACGAGCAGTACTTC. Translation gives CASSQRLGYEQYF.

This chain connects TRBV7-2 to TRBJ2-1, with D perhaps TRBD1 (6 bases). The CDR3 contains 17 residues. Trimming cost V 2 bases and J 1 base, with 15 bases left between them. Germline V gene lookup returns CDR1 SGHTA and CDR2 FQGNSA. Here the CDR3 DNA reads TGTGCCAGCAGCTTAACCACAGGGTTCGTTTCCTACAATGAGCAGTTCTTC. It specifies CASSLTTGFVSYNEQFF.

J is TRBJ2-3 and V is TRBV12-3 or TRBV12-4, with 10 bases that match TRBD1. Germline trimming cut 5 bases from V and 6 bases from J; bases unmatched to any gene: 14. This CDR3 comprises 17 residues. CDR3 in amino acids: CASSLLPLGQGKDTQYF. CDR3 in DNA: TGTGCCAGCAGTCTCCTCCCTTTGGGACAGGGGAAGGATACGCAGTATTTT.

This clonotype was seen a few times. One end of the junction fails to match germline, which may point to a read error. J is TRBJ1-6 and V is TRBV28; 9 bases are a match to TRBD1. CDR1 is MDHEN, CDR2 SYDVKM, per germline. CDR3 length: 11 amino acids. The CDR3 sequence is CASRTRDRVNF. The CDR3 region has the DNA TGTGCCAGCAGAACCCGGGACAGGGTTAACTTT.

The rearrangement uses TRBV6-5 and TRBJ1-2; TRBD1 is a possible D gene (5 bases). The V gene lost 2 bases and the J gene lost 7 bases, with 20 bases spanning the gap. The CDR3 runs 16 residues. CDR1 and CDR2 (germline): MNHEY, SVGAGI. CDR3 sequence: CASSYGPPGTQTGYTF. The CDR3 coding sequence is TGTGCCAGCAGTTACGGCCCGCCCGGGACCCAGACTGGCTACACCTTC.

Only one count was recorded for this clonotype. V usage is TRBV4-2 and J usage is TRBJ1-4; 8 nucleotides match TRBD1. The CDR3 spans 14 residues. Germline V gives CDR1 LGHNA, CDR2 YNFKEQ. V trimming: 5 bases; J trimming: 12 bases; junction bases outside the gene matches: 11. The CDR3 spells CASSGTGGPGELFF. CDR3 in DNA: TGTGCCAGCAGCGGAACAGGGGGTCCGGGGGAACTGTTTTTT.

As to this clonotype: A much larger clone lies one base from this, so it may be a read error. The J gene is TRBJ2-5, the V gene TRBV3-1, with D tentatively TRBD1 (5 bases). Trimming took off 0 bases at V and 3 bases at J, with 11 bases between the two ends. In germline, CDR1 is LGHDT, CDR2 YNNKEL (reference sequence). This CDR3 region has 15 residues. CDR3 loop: CASSQDPGREETQYF. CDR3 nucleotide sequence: TGTGCCAGCAGCCAAGATCCGGGCAGGGAAGAGACCCAGTACTTC.

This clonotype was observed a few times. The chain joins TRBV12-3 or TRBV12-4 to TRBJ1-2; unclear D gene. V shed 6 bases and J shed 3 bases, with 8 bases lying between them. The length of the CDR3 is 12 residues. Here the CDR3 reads CASSAWDYGYTF. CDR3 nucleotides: TGTGCCAGCAGCGCGTGGGACTATGGCTACACCTTC.

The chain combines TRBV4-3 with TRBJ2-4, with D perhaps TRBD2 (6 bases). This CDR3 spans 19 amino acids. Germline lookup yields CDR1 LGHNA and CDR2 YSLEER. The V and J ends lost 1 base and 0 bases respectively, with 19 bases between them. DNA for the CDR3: TGCGCCAGCAGCCAAGTTATAGCGGTAGAGGGTACAGCCAAAAACATTCAGTACTTC. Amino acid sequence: CASSQVIAVEGTAKNIQYF.